This T cell receptor beta chain was identified during a study of a mutant IDH1 vaccine in newly diagnosed glioma. Measured with immunoSEQ multiplex PCR; TCRdb has only the in-frame clones, and not every one. This table holds 20,000 to 25,000 clones, 82% found once. The ends lost 6 bases at V and 5 bases at J; junction bases unmatched: 9. Germline V gene lookup returns CDR1 MNHEY and CDR2 SVGAGI. The CDR3 covers 15 residues. Time point given: week 23, last vaccination. In the vaccine, a single dose held 300 ug of the mutant IDH1 20-mer peptide, along with topical imiquimod. Comments on this clone: Its antigen is not identified.

Sequencing was performed on PBMCs, taken from a glioma patient whose treatment included an IDH1 peptide vaccine. The receptor was derived from a man aged 25 to 45 with glioma. This rearrangement joins TRBV6-5 to TRBJ2-3; 9 bases map to TRBD2. CDR3 nucleotides: TGTGCCAGCAGGGTGCGGGAGGGCCAAAAAGATACGCAGTATTTT. Its translation is CASRVREGQKDTQYF.